This TCR beta chain was captured in a study of T cell responses to AZD1222 COVID-19 vaccine. General observations from the study: Clonal diversity may have been underestimated in mostly white British donors. Increases in Spike-specific TCR breadth and depth were seen after two AZD1222 doses.

J lost 1 base, V lost 6 bases, and 1 base had no gene match. The length of the CDR3 is 13 residues. A remark on this clone: As yet, its antigen is unknown.

Produced via immunoSEQ multiplex PCR; TCRdb's table is partial and in-frame only. The sample gives 100,000 to 150,000 clones, roughly 87% of which show up once; about 4.4% is in the top ten. This sequence was found in an adult in good health. The chain employs TRBV12-3 or TRBV12-4 and TRBJ1-1; 8 nucleotides match TRBD1. The material sequenced was peripheral blood, taken on day 0 of MenACWY control vaccination. The CDR3 nucleotides are TGTGCCAGCAGAGGACAGGGGAACACTGAAGCTTTCTTT. Residues: CASRGQGNTEAFF.